Listed below are T cell receptor beta chains from one sample, sequenced in a study of PD-L1 blockade in urothelial cancer. Clones were read by immunoSEQ multiplex PCR, and TCRdb kept only the in-frame ones, dropping some. The sample holds approximately 39,000 clones, more than 85% seen once. Sequencing used PBMCs, obtained around atezolizumab (anti-PD-L1) treatment. These receptors were taken from a man between 60 and 75 years old with urothelial cancer. Each CDR3 is given with its conserved first and last residue. The D gene is left open where the match is weak. Clone size appears in some rows only: once, few, many, or a class for an expanded clone.

J gene	clone size	D gene	V gene	CDR3 DNA	CDR3 protein
TRBJ1-1	.	.	TRBV4-3	TGCGCCAGCAGCCAAGCCTGGGGCCAGAACACTGAAGCTTTCTTT	CASSQAWGQNTEAFF
TRBJ2-2	.	TRBD2	TRBV19	TGTGCCAGTAGTATGCGGGAGGAGGAGACCGGGGAGCTGTTTTTT	CASSMREEETGELFF
TRBJ2-5	.	.	TRBV4-3	TGCGCCAGCAGCCCCGACATCCAAGAGACCCAGTACTTC	CASSPDIQETQYF
TRBJ2-5	.	.	TRBV12-5	TGTGCTAGTGGTTTGGGGGCGGGTGAGACCCAGTACTTC	CASGLGAGETQYF
TRBJ2-5	.	TRBD2	TRBV2	TGTGCCAGCAGGACTAGCGGCCAAGAGACCCAGTACTTC	CASRTSGQETQYF
TRBJ1-6	.	.	TRBV4-1	TGCGCCAGCAGCCCCCCCGGGACTAATAATTCACCCCTCCACTTT	CASSPPGTNNSPLHF
TRBJ1-1	.	.	TRBV11-2	TGTGCCAGCAGCTTACTACGGCACGGTGGGGGGGTCACTGAAGCTTTCTTT	CASSLLRHGGGVTEAFF
TRBJ1-2	.	.	TRBV7-9	TGTGCCAGCAGCTCTCCTCAAAACAGGCAGGGCTACACCTTC	CASSSPQNRQGYTF
TRBJ2-7	.	.	TRBV6-1	TGTGCCAGCAGTGAAATGACAGCAAATACCTACGAGCAGTACTTC	CASSEMTANTYEQYF
TRBJ1-5	.	.	TRBV2	TGTGCCAGCAGCGTGGACGGACTTAGCAATCAGCCCCAGCATTTT	CASSVDGLSNQPQHF
TRBJ1-5	.	TRBD1	TRBV18	TGTGCCAGCTCATCGGGACAGGGTAGCAATCAGCCCCAGCATTTT	CASSSGQGSNQPQHF
TRBJ2-7	.	TRBD1	TRBV7-8	TGTGCCAGCAGCTTAGGGGACAGGGGCTGGGATATCTACGAGCAGTACTTC	CASSLGDRGWDIYEQYF
TRBJ1-2	.	.	TRBV15	TGTGCCACCAGCAGTGGACGGGTGCCCCGGAGGGGCTACACCTTC	CATSSGRVPRRGYTF
TRBJ2-5	.	TRBD1	TRBV7-9	TGTGCCAGCAGCCCAGGGGGTCAGGAGACCCAGTACTTC	CASSPGGQETQYF
TRBJ1-4	.	.	TRBV28	TGTGCCAGCAGTTTGGGGGGAGTAAGTGAAAAACTGTTTTTT	CASSLGGVSEKLFF
TRBJ2-5	.	TRBD2	TRBV13	TGTGCCAGCAGCTATGGGACTAGCGGGACCTATGAGACCCAGTACTTC	CASSYGTSGTYETQYF
TRBJ1-2	.	.	TRBV5-1	TGCGCCAGCTCCGGCGGGCTCAGGGGCTTCGGTGGCTACACCTTC	CASSGGLRGFGGYTF
TRBJ2-6	.	.	TRBV4-3	TGCGCCAGCAGCCAAGAACCAGGGACTGGGGCCAACGTCCTGACTTTC	CASSQEPGTGANVLTF
TRBJ1-1	.	TRBD1	TRBV18	TGTGCCAGCTCAAAAGGGACAGGCGAACTGAACACTGAAGCTTTCTTT	CASSKGTGELNTEAFF
TRBJ1-1	.	TRBD1	TRBV6-5	TGTGCCAGCAAGACAGGGCTCACTGAAGCTTTCTTT	CASKTGLTEAFF
TRBJ2-2	.	TRBD1	TRBV6-5	TGTGCCAGCAGACAGGGGAGGAACACCGGGGAGCTGTTTTTT	CASRQGRNTGELFF
TRBJ1-5	.	.	TRBV28	TGTGCCAGCAGTTTAGCATTGGGGGGGGCAGGTCAGCCCCAGCATTTT	CASSLALGGAGQPQHF
TRBJ2-5	.	.	TRBV10-3	TGTGCCATCACCTCAGAGGATCGGGAGACCCAGTACTTC	CAITSEDRETQYF
TRBJ2-7	.	TRBD2	TRBV13	TGTGCCAGCAGCTTAGGCGCTCGGCTAGCGGGAGGCTCCTACGAGCAGTACTTC	CASSLGARLAGGSYEQYF
TRBJ1-2	.	.	TRBV7-8	TGTGCCAGCAGCTTACTACAGGCGTCTTCCACCTTC	CASSLLQASSTF
TRBJ1-1	.	TRBD1	TRBV5-6	TGTGCCAGCAGCTTGTACAGGGGGAGCACTGAAGCTTTCTTT	CASSLYRGSTEAFF
TRBJ1-1	few	TRBD1	TRBV7-3	TGTGCCAGCAGTGCGATAACCGAGAGGACAGGGCCTTACGAAGCTTTCTTT	CASSAITERTGPYEAFF
TRBJ2-3	.	.	TRBV19	TGTGCCAGTAGTACAGGGTCCGGCACAGATACGCAGTATTTT	CASSTGSGTDTQYF
TRBJ2-2	.	.	TRBV4-3	TGCGCCAGCAGCCAACCGACCGGGTTTAACACCGGGGAGCTGTTTTTT	CASSQPTGFNTGELFF
TRBJ1-1	.	TRBD1	TRBV5-6	TGTGCCAGCAGCTTCCGGGACAGGGGGACTGAAGCTTTCTTT	CASSFRDRGTEAFF
TRBJ1-1	.	.	TRBV5-4	TGTGCCAGCAGCTCCACAGCGGACACTGAAGCTTTCTTT	CASSSTADTEAFF
TRBJ2-4	few	.	TRBV10-1	TGCGCCAGCAGTGAGTTCCCAGGCTCCAAAAACATTCAGTACTTC	CASSEFPGSKNIQYF
TRBJ2-1	.	.	TRBV4-1	TGCGCCAGCAGCGACGAGCGCAAAAGCTCCTACAATGAGCAGTTCTTC	CASSDERKSSYNEQFF
TRBJ2-6	.	.	TRBV19	TGTGCCAGTAGTCCCTTTAGAGGAAACTCTGGGGCCAACGTCCTGACTTTC	CASSPFRGNSGANVLTF
TRBJ1-2	.	.	TRBV28	TGTGCCAGCACCCTCCCCGGTCCCACGGACTATGGCTACACCTTC	CASTLPGPTDYGYTF
TRBJ2-7	.	TRBD1	TRBV5-6	TGTGCCAGCAGCGACAGGGCTGGGGCCTACGAGCAGTACTTC	CASSDRAGAYEQYF
TRBJ1-2	.	.	TRBV10-2	TGCGCCAGCAGGGACCCTCGACGCGGGACTAACTATGGCTACACCTTC	CASRDPRRGTNYGYTF
TRBJ1-1	.	.	TRBV7-2	TGTGCCAGCAGCTTAGGGACGGGGATGAACACTGAAGCTTTCTTT	CASSLGTGMNTEAFF
TRBJ2-4	.	TRBD1	TRBV6-1	TGTGCCAGCAGTCCTTGGGACAGGGGGCAGGACATTCAGTACTTC	CASSPWDRGQDIQYF